This is a list of T cell receptor beta chains from one sample in a study of cytomegalovirus exposure and HLA in healthy donors. Some clones are missing from TCRdb's copy, which holds only in-frame ones; the method was immunoSEQ multiplex PCR. The sample shows more than 85,000 clones, around 77% of them seen only once. Sequenced material: PBMCs. These TCRs come from a male donor in good health and CMV-seropositive. Each CDR3 is given with its conserved first and last residue. The order of the fields is J gene, clone size, D gene, V gene, CDR3 DNA, CDR3 protein. A D gene is named only where the DNA matches it firmly. Clone size is shown for a subset of rows, as once, few, many or a class of expanded clone.

J gene: TRBJ1-2; clone size: -; D gene: -; V gene: TRBV19; CDR3 DNA: TGTGCCAGTATCCCCCGTGGGGAGGGCTATGGCTACACCTTC; CDR3 protein: CASIPRGEGYGYTF
J gene: TRBJ2-1; clone size: -; D gene: TRBD2; V gene: TRBV27; CDR3 DNA: TGTGCCAGCAGCCCCCTAGCGGGAGAAAACAATGAGCAGTTCTTC; CDR3 protein: CASSPLAGENNEQFF
J gene: TRBJ2-7; clone size: -; D gene: -; V gene: TRBV15; CDR3 DNA: TGTGCCACCAGCAGAGATCCGACAGGTGTTTACGAGCAGTACTTC; CDR3 protein: CATSRDPTGVYEQYF
J gene: TRBJ2-5; clone size: -; D gene: TRBD1; V gene: TRBV5-1; CDR3 DNA: TGCGCCAGCAGCTATAGGACAGGGGAAGAGACCCAGTACTTC; CDR3 protein: CASSYRTGEETQYF
J gene: TRBJ1-1; clone size: few; D gene: -; V gene: TRBV29-1; CDR3 DNA: TGCAGCGCCTCTGTCGGGGAGAGCACTGAAGCTTTCTTT; CDR3 protein: CSASVGESTEAFF
J gene: TRBJ2-7; clone size: -; D gene: -; V gene: TRBV5-1; CDR3 DNA: TGCGCCAGCAGCTTGGGAGACGGTTGGGGCGAGCAGTACTTC; CDR3 protein: CASSLGDGWGEQYF
J gene: TRBJ2-1; clone size: few; D gene: TRBD2; V gene: TRBV7-9; CDR3 DNA: TGTGCCAGCAGCCGTTTGGGTCAGACGGGACTAGCGGGAGGGCTTGAGCAGTTCTTC; CDR3 protein: CASSRLGQTGLAGGLEQFF
J gene: TRBJ1-2; clone size: -; D gene: -; V gene: TRBV5-8; CDR3 DNA: TGTGCCAGCAGCCCACGGGACACATCTTACAACTATGGCTACACCTTC; CDR3 protein: CASSPRDTSYNYGYTF
J gene: TRBJ2-7; clone size: -; D gene: TRBD2; V gene: TRBV28; CDR3 DNA: TGTGCCAGCAGTTTCCTTCGACTAGCGGGGGCCCCGGGGTCCGAGCAGTACTTC; CDR3 protein: CASSFLRLAGAPGSEQYF
J gene: TRBJ1-4; clone size: -; D gene: -; V gene: TRBV2; CDR3 DNA: TGTGCCAGCAGTGAAGCCCCGGCAACTAATGAAAAACTGTTTTTT; CDR3 protein: CASSEAPATNEKLFF
J gene: TRBJ1-2; clone size: -; D gene: -; V gene: TRBV14; CDR3 DNA: TGTGCCAGCAGCCAACCCTCCAGATATGGCTACACCTTC; CDR3 protein: CASSQPSRYGYTF
J gene: TRBJ1-5; clone size: -; D gene: -; V gene: TRBV28; CDR3 DNA: TGTGCCAGCCGCAGGGATAGCAATCAGCCCCAGCATTTT; CDR3 protein: CASRRDSNQPQHF
J gene: TRBJ2-7; clone size: once; D gene: TRBD1; V gene: TRBV13; CDR3 DNA: TGTGCCAGCAGCTTACAGGGGGCGGTCCGCGAGCAGTACTTC; CDR3 protein: CASSLQGAVREQYF
J gene: TRBJ1-3; clone size: -; D gene: -; V gene: TRBV5-1; CDR3 DNA: TGCGCCAGCAGCTTGGCCTTCGACAGCCCGGCCCTGGACATATATTTT; CDR3 protein: CASSLAFDSPALDIYF
J gene: TRBJ2-7; clone size: -; D gene: TRBD1; V gene: TRBV7-9; CDR3 DNA: TGTGCCAGCAGCTTCCCTAGCACAGGGGGCGGCGAGCAGTACTTC; CDR3 protein: CASSFPSTGGGEQYF
J gene: TRBJ2-1; clone size: few; D gene: TRBD2; V gene: TRBV4-2; CDR3 DNA: TGTGCCAGCAGCCGTAAAATAGCGGGCCACTACAATGAGCAGTTCTTC; CDR3 protein: CASSRKIAGHYNEQFF
J gene: TRBJ2-1; clone size: -; D gene: -; V gene: TRBV10-3; CDR3 DNA: TGTGCCATCAGTGGGGGGCTAGTTGGATCCTATGAGCAGTTCTTC; CDR3 protein: CAISGGLVGSYEQFF
J gene: TRBJ2-1; clone size: -; D gene: -; V gene: TRBV7-9; CDR3 DNA: TGTTCCAGCAGCTTAGCTAGTAGGAGCGATGAGCAGTTCTTC; CDR3 protein: CSSSLASRSDEQFF
J gene: TRBJ2-7; clone size: -; D gene: TRBD2; V gene: TRBV4-2; CDR3 DNA: TGTGCCAGCAGCGCCCAGCGGGAGGCACACTACGAGCAGTACTTC; CDR3 protein: CASSAQREAHYEQYF
J gene: TRBJ2-1; clone size: once; D gene: TRBD2; V gene: TRBV25-1; CDR3 DNA: TGTGCCAGCAGTCGGGGGGGTGGTTCCAATGAGCAGTTCTTC; CDR3 protein: CASSRGGGSNEQFF
J gene: TRBJ2-1; clone size: few; D gene: -; V gene: TRBV7-3; CDR3 DNA: TGTGCCAGCAGCTCAAGAGGGACAACTCTCAATGAGCAGTTCTTC; CDR3 protein: CASSSRGTTLNEQFF
J gene: TRBJ1-5; clone size: -; D gene: -; V gene: TRBV28; CDR3 DNA: TGTGCCAGCAGTCCTACGACTGGGAGCAATCAGCCCCAGCATTTT; CDR3 protein: CASSPTTGSNQPQHF
J gene: TRBJ2-1; clone size: -; D gene: -; V gene: TRBV7-9; CDR3 DNA: TGTGCCAGCAGCTCCCGCGGACACCTGGCCGGGGGTGAGCAGTTCTTC; CDR3 protein: CASSSRGHLAGGEQFF
J gene: TRBJ2-3; clone size: -; D gene: TRBD2; V gene: TRBV7-9; CDR3 DNA: TGTGCCAGCAGCTCGTACAAACTAGCGGGAGGGCTGACAGATACGCAGTATTTT; CDR3 protein: CASSSYKLAGGLTDTQYF
J gene: TRBJ2-3; clone size: -; D gene: -; V gene: TRBV9; CDR3 DNA: TGTGCCTCCTACACAGATACGCAGTATTTT; CDR3 protein: CASYTDTQYF
J gene: TRBJ2-1; clone size: -; D gene: -; V gene: TRBV29-1; CDR3 DNA: TGCAGCGTTGAAGATAGAGGGCCTAGAAATAATAATGAGCAGTTCTTC; CDR3 protein: CSVEDRGPRNNNEQFF
J gene: TRBJ1-3; clone size: few; D gene: -; V gene: TRBV5-6; CDR3 DNA: TGTGCCAGCAGCTTCGGCAGGGTAGGAAACACCATATATTTT; CDR3 protein: CASSFGRVGNTIYF
J gene: TRBJ2-7; clone size: -; D gene: TRBD2; V gene: TRBV9; CDR3 DNA: TGTGCCAGCAGCGGGGGCGGGAGCGACCGCTCCTACGAGCAGTACTTC; CDR3 protein: CASSGGGSDRSYEQYF
J gene: TRBJ1-2; clone size: once; D gene: TRBD1; V gene: TRBV29-1; CDR3 DNA: TGCAGCGTTGAAGATCTAAAGCCAGGGGGCTATGGCTACACCTTC; CDR3 protein: CSVEDLKPGGYGYTF
J gene: TRBJ2-3; clone size: -; D gene: TRBD1; V gene: TRBV7-9; CDR3 DNA: TGTGCCAGCAGCTTGTCCGGGACAGGGCCTCCAGATACGCAGTATTTT; CDR3 protein: CASSLSGTGPPDTQYF
J gene: TRBJ1-2; clone size: -; D gene: -; V gene: TRBV7-9; CDR3 DNA: TGTTCCAGTACCCTTTTCGGGTTAGACTATGGCTACACCTTC; CDR3 protein: CSSTLFGLDYGYTF
J gene: TRBJ1-5; clone size: -; D gene: TRBD1; V gene: TRBV27; CDR3 DNA: TGTGCCAGCAGTTTATTTAGTAGGGGGCTTAGCAATCAGCCCCAGCATTTT; CDR3 protein: CASSLFSRGLSNQPQHF
J gene: TRBJ2-4; clone size: -; D gene: -; V gene: TRBV9; CDR3 DNA: TGTGCCAGCAGCGTACAAGCAGCCAAAAACATTCAGTACTTC; CDR3 protein: CASSVQAAKNIQYF
J gene: TRBJ1-2; clone size: -; D gene: -; V gene: TRBV6-5; CDR3 DNA: TGTGCCAGCAGTTATAGAGGCCTCTATGGCTACACCTTC; CDR3 protein: CASSYRGLYGYTF
J gene: TRBJ2-1; clone size: -; D gene: -; V gene: TRBV29-1; CDR3 DNA: TGCAGCGCAAGCCCACTAGTATCCTACAATGAGCAGTTCTTC; CDR3 protein: CSASPLVSYNEQFF
J gene: TRBJ2-5; clone size: -; D gene: -; V gene: TRBV7-3; CDR3 DNA: TGTGCCAGCAGCTTAACTGGGGCGGGGCAAGAGACCCAGTACTTC; CDR3 protein: CASSLTGAGQETQYF
J gene: TRBJ2-1; clone size: -; D gene: TRBD2; V gene: TRBV4-2; CDR3 DNA: TGTGCCAGCAGCTCCCGGACTAGCGGGAAGGTGAATGAGCAGTTCTTC; CDR3 protein: CASSSRTSGKVNEQFF
J gene: TRBJ2-2; clone size: few; D gene: -; V gene: TRBV7-9; CDR3 DNA: TGTGCCAGCAGCCGCGGGCCGCTGGTGGACGGGGAGCTGTTTTTT; CDR3 protein: CASSRGPLVDGELFF
J gene: TRBJ1-2; clone size: -; D gene: -; V gene: TRBV27; CDR3 DNA: TGTGCCAACCTAAACACAGGTAACTATGGCTACACCTTC; CDR3 protein: CANLNTGNYGYTF
J gene: TRBJ1-2; clone size: -; D gene: -; V gene: TRBV21-1; CDR3 DNA: TGTGCCAGCAGTTCTACAGGGATCTATGGCTACACCTTC; CDR3 protein: CASSSTGIYGYTF
J gene: TRBJ2-3; clone size: -; D gene: TRBD2; V gene: TRBV19; CDR3 DNA: TGTGCCAGTAGTCCAGGTCTAGCGGGAGCAGATACGCAGTATTTT; CDR3 protein: CASSPGLAGADTQYF
J gene: TRBJ1-1; clone size: once; D gene: TRBD1; V gene: TRBV6-5; CDR3 DNA: TGTGCCAGCAGCCATAAGGGGGCAGAAGCTTTCTTT; CDR3 protein: CASSHKGAEAFF
J gene: TRBJ2-7; clone size: -; D gene: -; V gene: TRBV7-9; CDR3 DNA: TGTGCCAGCAGCTTTCGGAGCGTATCCTACGAGCAGTACTTC; CDR3 protein: CASSFRSVSYEQYF
J gene: TRBJ2-4; clone size: -; D gene: TRBD1; V gene: TRBV5-4; CDR3 DNA: TGTGCCAGCAGCCATGACAGGGGAGACAGTCAGTACTTC; CDR3 protein: CASSHDRGDSQYF
J gene: TRBJ2-7; clone size: -; D gene: TRBD2; V gene: TRBV7-2; CDR3 DNA: TGTGCCAGCAGCTTCGCTAGCGGGACTGGCGAGCAGTACTTC; CDR3 protein: CASSFASGTGEQYF
J gene: TRBJ2-6; clone size: -; D gene: TRBD1; V gene: TRBV27; CDR3 DNA: TGTGCCAGCAGTCTCCGGGACAGGTTGACTGGGGCCAACGTCCTGACTTTC; CDR3 protein: CASSLRDRLTGANVLTF
J gene: TRBJ2-7; clone size: -; D gene: TRBD2; V gene: TRBV5-1; CDR3 DNA: TGCGCCAGCAGGCCTGTGGAGGGAGGGGTCCACGAGCAGTACTTC; CDR3 protein: CASRPVEGGVHEQYF
J gene: TRBJ2-7; clone size: -; D gene: -; V gene: TRBV5-1; CDR3 DNA: TGCGCCAGCAGCGGCGGGACCCGAGATGGCGAGCAGTACTTC; CDR3 protein: CASSGGTRDGEQYF
J gene: TRBJ2-5; clone size: once; D gene: -; V gene: TRBV30; CDR3 DNA: TGTGCCTGGGAAAGGGGGAGCCGAGAAGAGACCCAGTACTTC; CDR3 protein: CAWERGSREETQYF
J gene: TRBJ2-7; clone size: once; D gene: -; V gene: TRBV28; CDR3 DNA: TGTGCCAGCAGTTTTTGGGGCTCTCGAGGTAGTTACGAGCAGTACTTC; CDR3 protein: CASSFWGSRGSYEQYF
J gene: TRBJ2-1; clone size: -; D gene: -; V gene: TRBV7-3; CDR3 DNA: TGTGCCAGTGGCGGGACCGCTCCGTTCAATGAGCAGTTCTTC; CDR3 protein: CASGGTAPFNEQFF
J gene: TRBJ2-3; clone size: once; D gene: -; V gene: TRBV7-9; CDR3 DNA: TGTGCCAGCAGCTCCCTGACACTGACAGATACGCAGTATTTT; CDR3 protein: CASSSLTLTDTQYF
J gene: TRBJ2-2; clone size: -; D gene: TRBD1; V gene: TRBV7-2; CDR3 DNA: TGTGCCAGCAGCGCCCGTGGGGGACAACAGGGGGCAGGGGAGCTGTTTTTT; CDR3 protein: CASSARGGQQGAGELFF
J gene: TRBJ2-3; clone size: -; D gene: TRBD1; V gene: TRBV27; CDR3 DNA: TGTGCCAGCACCAAGAGGGCGGGACAGGCAGGACCACACACAGATACGCAGTATTTT; CDR3 protein: CASTKRAGQAGPHTDTQYF
J gene: TRBJ2-7; clone size: -; D gene: -; V gene: TRBV28; CDR3 DNA: TGTGCCAGCAGTTTGGGTAAGGCGGTGCAGTACTTC; CDR3 protein: CASSLGKAVQYF